This section outlines one TCR beta chain sequence together with its context. No antigen is known for it. TCRdb recomputed calls from the 5' RACE reads with MiXCR, one row per CDR3 protein. The sample records fewer than 250,000 distinct CDR3 sequences, approximately 7.3% being singletons. CDR3 length: 13 amino acids. Germline V lookup: CDR1 LGHNT, CDR2 FRNRAP. The V end was cut by 6 bases, the J end by 6 bases, with 14 bases between. All donors were healthy, and all were Caucasian. The sample comes from a study of identical twins. Study findings and constraints: Some out-of-frame alpha sequences were shared by twins, and these showed excess low generation probability. In drawing conclusions, the study used cross-sectional statistical analysis and did not follow the same donors.

The data also belong to a second study, concerning yellow fever vaccine responses in identical twins.

This receptor was taken from a woman aged 18-35 years in good health. This chain links TRBV12-5 with TRBJ1-1; maybe TRBD1 (5 bases). Sequenced: CD8+ T cells sorted from blood. The CDR3 loop is CASGRTLDAEAFF. In DNA, the CDR3 is TGTGCTAGTGGCAGGACACTCGACGCTGAAGCTTTCTTT.